This T cell receptor beta chain was documented in a study of CD8 T cells in Susac syndrome (dated by TCRdb to the late 2010s). At the level of the whole study: The study used repertoire sequencing to test whether antigen drove CD8+ T cell activation and differentiation in Susac syndrome. Points the paper makes about the study in general: The study acknowledged that relatively few individuals were included in the TCR sequencing and HLA analysis.

Remarks on this clonotype: Its cognate antigen has yet to be identified. No much larger clone is present one base from it, and per-base qualities are unavailable.

Counted from cysteine to phenylalanine, this CDR3 has 16 amino acids. The kept DNA is CDR3 alone, 48 bases in frame from the first base. Peripheral blood CD8+ and CD4+ T cells from healthy donors, Susac syndrome patients and multiple sclerosis patients were profiled using high-throughput TCR beta sequencing. The healthy donors served as controls matched for age and sex. Bulk CD8+ and CD4+ T cells were purified by magnetic negative isolation, whereas CD8+ TEMRA cells were enriched by FACS. Blood was drawn into EDTA tubes, processed within 24 hours, and PBMCs were isolated by density gradient centrifugation. PBMCs intended for TCR sequencing were frozen in liquid nitrogen and were later thawed in a 37 degrees C water bath. The sorted or isolated CD4+, CD8+ and CD8+ TEMRA cells had a purity of 90% or higher. RNA was extracted using the RNeasy kit, and about 0.5 to 1 ug of the RNA was reverse transcribed with random hexamers. The immunoSEQ multiplex PCR assay, covering 54 Vbeta and 13 Jbeta segments, was used to amplify TCR beta CDR3 regions. PCR amplification bias was corrected by using a synthetic template baseline for primer optimization and computational correction. In the source study's methods: Reads were annotated to V, D and J genes per IMGT and analyzed with immunoSEQ Analyzer, keeping only productive sequences. Clonality was calculated as one minus the Shannon entropy normalized by log2 of the number of productive unique sequences. Public and private clones were assessed among the 100 most prevalent clones of each patient and control. Susac-specific clones were defined as absent from healthy and MS cohorts, around 1,000 published viral clones and other ImmuneACCESS disease sequences. The public reads were reprocessed in TCRdb via fastp at Q25 and MiXCR, keeping in-frame beta chains. Every distinct CDR3 protein forms one entry, paired with its most common genes and DNA. The V and J calls reflect TCRdb's pipeline rather than the authors' work. Counted in this sample were more than 150,000 distinct CDR3 sequences; around 94% of them appeared once. Of the sample, 0.13% to 0.15% is held by the ten largest clones.

Sequencing was carried out using CD4+ T cells from PBMCs. The receptor was isolated from a human donor in good health. The V and J segments used are TRBV21-1 and TRBJ1-4; TRBD1 reflects the table's D call only, with no check against the DNA. TRBV21-1 is designated a pseudogene. The CDR3 protein sequence reads: CASSNTPGATNEKLFF. The sequence in DNA is TGTGCCAGCAGCAACACCCCGGGAGCGACTAATGAAAAACTGTTTTTT.